Each of the 30 T cell receptor beta chains below was sequenced from the same sample in a study of blood T cell repertoires in COVID-19. Profiled with immunoSEQ multiplex PCR; TCRdb holds only in-frame clones, not every one. The table records about 45,000 clones, roughly nine tenths of them present only once. Source material: peripheral blood. The receptors stem from a human donor in a cohort sampled during active COVID-19.

The chain couples TRBV7-9 to TRBJ2-3, with 15 positions matching TRBD2. The germline V gene encodes CDR1 SEHNR and CDR2 FQNEAQ (reference sequence). The CDR3 loop spans 17 amino acids. V shed 5 bases and J 5 bases; nucleotides not matched to a gene: 8. CDR3 region: CASSPGTSGGLGDTQYF. CDR3 bases: TGTGCCAGCAGCCCCGGGACTAGCGGGGGGCTTGGAGATACGCAGTATTTT.

The chain uses TRBV4-2 and TRBJ1-1; the D gene is possibly TRBD1 (6 bases). The CDR3 has 16 residues. The germline V gene encodes CDR1 LGHNA and CDR2 YNFKEQ. Trimming shortened V by 4 bases and J by 1 base, and 16 bases separated the two germline ends. CDR3 nucleotide sequence: TGTGCCAGCAGCCCGGGACAAGAGACGGCGAACACTGAAGCTTTCTTT. Amino acids: CASSPGQETANTEAFF.

This clone was picked up a small number of times. V gene TRBV27 combines with J gene TRBJ2-3; no reliable D call. This CDR3 contains 16 residues. Trimming removed 6 bases from V and 2 bases from J, with 18 bases in between. Per germline, CDR1 MNHEY and CDR2 SMNVEV (reference sequence). The CDR3 region has the DNA TGTGCCAGCAGCCCTAGGCCTGAACACTTCACAGATACGCAGTATTTT. It yields the protein CASSPRPEHFTDTQYF.

This clone was observed once. This chain connects TRBV6-1 to TRBJ2-2; D is ambiguous. Trimming stripped 0 bases from V and 7 bases from J, with 6 bases between. The CDR3 is made up of 13 amino acids. Per the germline V gene, CDR1 is MNHNS and CDR2 is SASEGT. The CDR3 reads CASSEARGGELFF. CDR3 DNA sequence: TGTGCCAGCAGTGAAGCGAGAGGCGGGGAGCTGTTTTTT.

V is TRBV4-2 and J is TRBJ2-1; the match to TRBD2 covers 7 bases. The CDR3 has 13 amino acids. Per the germline V gene, CDR1 is LGHNA and CDR2 is YNFKEQ. Trimming cost V 2 bases and J 9 bases; bases outside gene matches: 4. The CDR3 here is CASSQRTGGEQFF. DNA of the CDR3: TGTGCCAGCAGCCAAAGGACGGGAGGTGAGCAGTTCTTC.

V gene TRBV5-1 combines with J gene TRBJ2-5; possible D gene TRBD1, 6 bases. The V gene lost 0 bases and the J gene lost 2 bases, with 11 bases spanning the gap. Germline lookup yields CDR1 SGHRS and CDR2 YFSETQ. The CDR3 totals 15 residues. The CDR3 here is CASSLGGRLQETQYF. The CDR3 coding sequence is TGCGCCAGCAGCTTGGGGGGGCGGTTGCAAGAGACCCAGTACTTC.

The chain carries TRBV2 and TRBJ2-5, with 10 bases matching TRBD2. Trimming took 8 bases from V and 4 from J; bases not matched to a gene: 4. Germline-derived CDR1 and CDR2 are SNHLY and FYNNEI. The CDR3 loop spans 13 amino acids. CDR3 DNA sequence: TGTGCCAGCTCCAGCGGGGGGGGAGAGACCCAGTACTTC. It is translated as CASSSGGGETQYF.

In its sample, this clone ranks as medium-sized (0.01 to 0.1%). J is TRBJ1-4 and V is TRBV6-5; no clear D gene. Deletions cut 11 bases from V and 3 bases from J, with 16 bases between. This CDR3 has 14 amino acids. The germline gives CDR1 MNHEY, CDR2 SVGAGI. CDR3 bases: TGTGCCGCATCCCGGCGCGGAGCTAATGAAAAACTGTTTTTT. Amino acids: CAASRRGANEKLFF.

The CDR3 DNA reads as TGTGCCAGCAGCCCACAGGGGCTCGGGGGCACTGAAGCTTTCTTT. Translation gives CASSPQGLGGTEAFF. V is TRBV11-3 and J is TRBJ1-1, with 7 bases aligning to TRBD1. V trimming: 5 bases; J trimming: 4 bases; junction bases outside the gene matches: 10. The CDR3 loop spans 15 amino acids. Looked up from germline, CDR1 is SGHNT and CDR2 is YENEEA.

The genes are TRBV7-2 and TRBJ2-2, with D possibly matching TRBD1 (5 bases). The V gene lost 2 bases and the J gene lost 7 bases, with 8 bases spanning the gap. Germline V gene data show CDR1 as SGHTA and CDR2 as FQGNSA. The CDR3 runs 13 residues. The CDR3 is CASSLLTGGELFF. The CDR3 nucleotides are TGTGCCAGCAGCTTATTAACAGGCGGGGAGCTGTTTTTT.

The CDR3 region has the DNA TGTGCCAGCAGTGGGAGTCAGGGTAATGGCTACACCTTC. Its protein product is CASSGSQGNGYTF. The chain recombines TRBV2 with TRBJ1-2; maybe TRBD1 (5 bases). Germline CDR1 and CDR2: SNHLY and FYNNEI. The CDR3 consists of 13 residues. The V end lost 4 bases, the J end lost 6 bases, and 12 bases lay between the germline ends.

V and J are TRBV5-4 and TRBJ2-2; the D gene is possibly TRBD1 (6 bases). CDR1 and CDR2 (germline): SGHNT, YYREEE (reference sequence). There are 15 residues in the CDR3. V lost 1 base and J lost 3, with 10 bases in between. CDR3 DNA sequence: TGTGCCAGCAGCTTGCCCAGGGGAGACACCGGGGAGCTGTTTTTT. As protein: CASSLPRGDTGELFF.

The rearrangement links TRBV12-3 or TRBV12-4 to TRBJ1-2, with D perhaps matching TRBD1 (5 bases). The CDR3 sequence is 13 residues long. Trimming stripped 8 bases from V and 3 bases from J, with 13 bases between. The CDR3 region has the DNA TGTGCCAGCGCACCGGGACTTTACTATGGCTACACCTTC. It yields the protein CASAPGLYYGYTF.

The chain employs TRBV5-1 and TRBJ2-5; 9 nucleotides agree with TRBD1. The V segment lost 4 bases and the J segment 1 base; nucleotides outside the gene matches: 5. Germline CDR1 reads SGHRS; CDR2 reads YFSETQ. The CDR3 extends over 15 amino acids. The CDR3 loop is CASSSMDRGQETQYF. The CDR3 DNA is TGCGCCAGCAGCAGTATGGACAGGGGCCAAGAGACCCAGTACTTC.

This clone was found a few times. This chain links TRBV27 with TRBJ1-6, with TRBD1 identical over 9 bases. V dropped 2 bases and J dropped 10; count of bases not matched to a gene: 6. The CDR3 spans 15 residues. Germline V gives CDR1 MNHEY, CDR2 SMNVEV (reference sequence). CDR3 nucleotides: TGTGCCAGCAGTTTAATAGGGACAGGGAGATCACCCCTCCACTTT. Encoded protein: CASSLIGTGRSPLHF.

The chain combines TRBV6-4 with TRBJ2-1; 10 bases match TRBD2. Per the germline V gene, CDR1 is MRHNA and CDR2 is SNTAGT. CDR3 size: 16 residues. With V trimmed by 0 bases and J by 9 bases, 8 bases remained unmatched. The CDR3 is CASSDSGTSGVSEQFF. The CDR3 region has the DNA TGTGCCAGCAGTGACTCAGGCACTAGCGGGGTCTCTGAGCAGTTCTTC.

This chain uses TRBV7-9 with TRBJ2-3, with TRBD2 identical over 8 bases. The V gene's germline CDR1 is SEHNR and CDR2 FQNEAQ (reference sequence). The V segment lost 1 base and the J segment 2 bases; nucleotides outside the gene matches: 2. This CDR3 comprises 15 residues. The CDR3 protein is CASSLVAGFTDTQYF. The CDR3 DNA is TGTGCCAGCAGCTTAGTAGCGGGGTTCACAGATACGCAGTATTTT.

The chain is built from TRBV15 and TRBJ1-1, with a tentative D call TRBD1 (6 bases). CDR1 and CDR2 from the germline V gene are LNHNV and YYDKDF (reference sequence). Trimming took off 8 bases at V and 10 bases at J, with 20 bases between the two ends. This CDR3 has 13 residues. The CDR3 spells CATRSAGGDSAFF. As DNA, the CDR3 is TGTGCCACCCGTTCGGCGGGGGGCGACTCAGCTTTCTTT.

The chain couples TRBV6-5 to TRBJ2-3; possibly TRBD2 for D (7 bases). Germline V gene sequence: CDR1 MNHEY, CDR2 SVGAGI. The CDR3 spans 15 residues. V dropped 2 bases and J dropped 4 bases, with 13 bases sitting between them. The DNA of the CDR3 is TGTGCCAGCAGTTACACCGGGGGGCCCCCAGATACGCAGTATTTT. Its protein product is CASSYTGGPPDTQYF.

This clone was recorded a few times. V gene TRBV27 combines with J gene TRBJ2-1; 7 bases fit TRBD1. Trimming removed 6 bases from V and 5 bases from J; junction bases left unmatched: 7. The germline gives CDR1 MNHEY, CDR2 SMNVEV (reference sequence). CDR3 length: 14 amino acids. CDR3: CASSTRQGHNEQFF. The DNA for the CDR3 is TGTGCCAGCAGCACCAGACAGGGCCACAATGAGCAGTTCTTC.

Remarks on this clone: This CDR3 is also generated by other DNA sequences in the sample. In nucleotides, the CDR3 is TGTGCCAGCAGTTCAGGCGGGGGAGGAGCCTACGAGCAGTACTTC. Protein sequence: CASSSGGGGAYEQYF. The gene calls are TRBV6-2 or TRBV6-3 and TRBJ2-7; TRBD2 agrees at 7 bases. There are 15 residues in the CDR3. With V trimmed by 4 bases and J by 2 bases, 8 bases remained unmatched. The germline V gene encodes CDR1 MNHEY and CDR2 SVGEGT.

The chain combines TRBV6-5 with TRBJ2-7, with TRBD2 matching 8 bases. V shed 6 bases, J shed 0 bases, and the junction held 7 bases outside the gene matches. The CDR3 totals 15 residues. Per the germline V gene, CDR1 is MNHEY and CDR2 is SVGAGI. CDR3 sequence (DNA): TGTGCCAGCAGGACAGCGGCGGGGGGCTCCTACGAGCAGTACTTC. The encoded protein is CASRTAAGGSYEQYF.

This clone was observed a few times. The chain combines TRBV4-2 with TRBJ1-6; TRBD1 might be the D (5 bases). V was shortened by 1 base and J by 9 bases, with 13 bases between the two germline ends. The CDR3 has 15 residues. Germline V gene data show CDR1 as LGHNA and CDR2 as YNFKEQ. CDR3 loop: CASSQGKGQASPLHF. The CDR3 DNA reads as TGTGCCAGCAGCCAAGGAAAGGGGCAGGCTTCACCCCTCCACTTT.

This chain joins TRBV7-2 and TRBJ2-3; 7 nucleotides agree with TRBD1. Trimming at V came to 6 bases and at J to 4 bases, leaving 7 bases not matched to a gene. In germline, CDR1 is SGHTA, CDR2 FQGNSA. CDR3 length: 14 amino acids. In nucleotides, the CDR3 is TGTGCCAGCAGTGTACAGGGGTTCTCAGATACGCAGTATTTT. It yields the protein CASSVQGFSDTQYF.

The CDR3 region has the DNA TGCGCCAGCAGCTTGGGTTGGCAGACAGATACGCAGTATTTT. Protein: CASSLGWQTDTQYF. The chain employs TRBV5-1 and TRBJ2-3; D uncertain. CDR1 SGHRS and CDR2 YFSETQ come from the germline V gene. CDR3 size: 14 residues. V lost 0 bases to trimming and J lost 3 bases, with 8 bases between them.

CDR3: CASSPEWGAGGELFF. CDR3 nucleotide sequence: TGCGCCAGCAGCCCCGAGTGGGGAGCCGGGGGGGAGCTGTTTTTT. The chain carries TRBV5-1 and TRBJ2-2; possible D gene TRBD2, 5 bases. Looked up from germline, CDR1 is SGHRS and CDR2 is YFSETQ. Trimming stripped 4 bases from V and 8 bases from J, with 18 bases between. The CDR3 covers 15 residues. Based on the CDR3 plus reference TRBV5-1 and TRBJ2-2, the full variable domain is KAGVTQTPRYLIKTRGQQVTLSCSPISGHRSVSWYQQTPGQGLQFLFEYFSETQRNKGNFPGRFSGRQFSNSRSEMNVSTLELGDSALYLCASSPEWGAGGELFFGEGSRLTVL.

This clone was seen only a few times. The CDR3 nucleotides read TGTGCCTCGAGCCGGGACAGGGGATCCCAGCCCCAGCATTTT. The encoded protein is CASSRDRGSQPQHF. The rearrangement links TRBV9 to TRBJ1-5; TRBD1 matches at 10 bases. The junction had 11 bases not matched to a gene; V was cut back by 10 bases and J by 7 bases. The germline gives CDR1 SGDLS, CDR2 YYNGEE. The CDR3 consists of 14 residues.

The chain recombines TRBV21-1 with TRBJ1-5; the table's D gene call, TRBD1, was not cross checked with the DNA. TRBV21-1 is shown as a pseudogene. The CDR3 contains 13 residues. The CDR3 loop is CASSDRGNQPQHF. The CDR3, as DNA: TGTGCCAGCAGCGACAGGGGCAATCAGCCCCAGCATTTT.

The chain couples TRBV9 to TRBJ2-2; D possibly corresponds to TRBD2 (5 bases). Germline V gene lookup returns CDR1 SGDLS and CDR2 YYNGEE. This CDR3 has 14 residues. With 0 bases removed from V and 4 bases from J, the gap between germline ends came to 7 bases. In nucleotides, the CDR3 is TGTGCCAGCAGCGTAGCTCGGGGCACCGGGGAGCTGTTTTTT. It codes for CASSVARGTGELFF.

The chain links TRBV2 to TRBJ2-7, with D possibly being TRBD2 (5 bases). The germline gives CDR1 SNHLY, CDR2 FYNNEI. With 6 bases removed from V and 4 bases from J, the gap between germline ends came to 16 bases. This CDR3 region has 14 residues. CDR3 sequence: CASSLDGELYEQYF. The CDR3 coding sequence is TGTGCCAGCAGCCTGGATGGGGAGTTGTACGAGCAGTACTTC.